The rows below give T cell receptor beta chains drawn from one sample of a study of T cells in localized non-small cell lung cancer. Libraries were prepared by immunoSEQ multiplex PCR; TCRdb keeps only in-frame clonotypes and omits some of them. The sample consists of roughly 39,000 clones, roughly 77% of them appearing once. The source was PBMCs, collected before any cancer treatment. The receptors originated from a woman aged 40-69 years with stage II squamous cell lung carcinoma. Both conserved end residues are part of each CDR3. The D gene is left open where the match is weak. For some rows the clone size is stated as once, few or many, or as a class when expanded; others skip it.

v_call: TRBV19; d_call: TRBD1; clone_size: -; j_call: TRBJ1-2; cdr3_nt: TGTGCCAGTAAGGACAGGGGAGGCTATGGCTACACCTTC; cdr3_aa: CASKDRGGYGYTF
v_call: TRBV2; d_call: TRBD2; clone_size: -; j_call: TRBJ2-7; cdr3_nt: TGTGCCAGCAATAGACTAGCGGGAGAATACGAGCAGTACTTC; cdr3_aa: CASNRLAGEYEQYF
v_call: TRBV18; d_call: -; clone_size: -; j_call: TRBJ1-3; cdr3_nt: TGTGCCAGCTCACCGTACTCAGGGGAATCTGGAAACACCATATATTTT; cdr3_aa: CASSPYSGESGNTIYF
v_call: TRBV15; d_call: TRBD2; clone_size: -; j_call: TRBJ2-1; cdr3_nt: TGTGCCACCAGCAGCCCCCTGTGGGCTAGCGGGCTTATAGGATCATACAATGAGCAGTTCTTC; cdr3_aa: CATSSPLWASGLIGSYNEQFF
v_call: TRBV6-5; d_call: -; clone_size: -; j_call: TRBJ1-5; cdr3_nt: TGTGCCAGCAGTGACTTATGGGGGTCGGGGCAGCCCCAGCATTTT; cdr3_aa: CASSDLWGSGQPQHF
v_call: TRBV28; d_call: -; clone_size: few; j_call: TRBJ1-1; cdr3_nt: TGTGCCAGCAAGAGTACTGAAGCTTTCTTT; cdr3_aa: CASKSTEAFF
v_call: TRBV19; d_call: -; clone_size: -; j_call: TRBJ2-3; cdr3_nt: TGTGCCAGTAGTATAGCAGCTAGCACAGATACGCAGTATTTT; cdr3_aa: CASSIAASTDTQYF
v_call: TRBV11-1; d_call: TRBD2; clone_size: -; j_call: TRBJ2-5; cdr3_nt: TGTGCCAGCAGTTTTTCTGGGACTAGCGGGAGACAGACCCAGTACTTC; cdr3_aa: CASSFSGTSGRQTQYF
v_call: TRBV5-1; d_call: -; clone_size: few; j_call: TRBJ1-1; cdr3_nt: TGCGCCAGCAGCTTGGGAGCTTACACTGAAGCTTTCTTT; cdr3_aa: CASSLGAYTEAFF
v_call: TRBV7-2; d_call: -; clone_size: -; j_call: TRBJ2-1; cdr3_nt: TGTGCCATTGGTCGGGGGCCACCCTACAATGAGCAGTTCTTC; cdr3_aa: CAIGRGPPYNEQFF
v_call: TRBV6-1; d_call: -; clone_size: -; j_call: TRBJ2-7; cdr3_nt: TGTGCCAGCAGTGAAGGTCCGGTGACAGGGATAAGACTAGCTTTACCCTACGAGCAGTACTTC; cdr3_aa: CASSEGPVTGIRLALPYEQYF
v_call: TRBV4-3; d_call: -; clone_size: -; j_call: TRBJ1-4; cdr3_nt: TGCGCCAGCAGCCAAGACAGGGGAGCTAATGAAAAACTGTTTTTT; cdr3_aa: CASSQDRGANEKLFF
v_call: TRBV28; d_call: -; clone_size: -; j_call: TRBJ1-3; cdr3_nt: TGTGCCAGCAGTTTTACCTTATACTCTGGAAACACCATATATTTT; cdr3_aa: CASSFTLYSGNTIYF
v_call: TRBV2; d_call: TRBD2; clone_size: -; j_call: TRBJ2-1; cdr3_nt: TGTGCCAGCAACAAACTAGCGGGCAATGAGCAGTTCTTC; cdr3_aa: CASNKLAGNEQFF
v_call: TRBV7-8; d_call: TRBD2; clone_size: -; j_call: TRBJ2-7; cdr3_nt: TGTGCCAGCAGCTCTTGGACTAGCGGGAGCTACGAGCAGTACTTC; cdr3_aa: CASSSWTSGSYEQYF
v_call: TRBV7-9; d_call: -; clone_size: -; j_call: TRBJ1-1; cdr3_nt: TGTGCCAGCAGCCTCTTGGAGGCGTCTGAAGCTTTCTTT; cdr3_aa: CASSLLEASEAFF
v_call: TRBV7-9; d_call: -; clone_size: once; j_call: TRBJ2-1; cdr3_nt: TGTGCCAGCAGCTTAGGGCCAGGGAGCTCCTACAATGAGCAGTTCTTC; cdr3_aa: CASSLGPGSSYNEQFF
v_call: TRBV7-8; d_call: -; clone_size: -; j_call: TRBJ2-1; cdr3_nt: TGTGCCAGCAGCCCGAGAAAGTCGTACAATGAGCAGTTCTTC; cdr3_aa: CASSPRKSYNEQFF
v_call: TRBV6-5; d_call: -; clone_size: -; j_call: TRBJ1-1; cdr3_nt: TGTGCCAGCAGCAGACAGGTTACCGAGACTGAAGCTTTCTTT; cdr3_aa: CASSRQVTETEAFF
v_call: TRBV28; d_call: -; clone_size: -; j_call: TRBJ2-1; cdr3_nt: TGTGCCAGCAGTTCGCCGGCCCTCACGCCCCGAAACCGAAACAATGAGCAGTTCTTC; cdr3_aa: CASSSPALTPRNRNNEQFF
v_call: TRBV6-5; d_call: -; clone_size: -; j_call: TRBJ2-1; cdr3_nt: TGTGCCAGCAAAACCCGGTACAATGAGCAGTTCTTC; cdr3_aa: CASKTRYNEQFF
v_call: TRBV10-3; d_call: -; clone_size: -; j_call: TRBJ1-3; cdr3_nt: TGTGCCATCAGCGCCGGACCTTTCGCCAACACCATATATTTT; cdr3_aa: CAISAGPFANTIYF
v_call: TRBV7-8; d_call: -; clone_size: few; j_call: TRBJ1-4; cdr3_nt: TGTGCCAGCAGCTTGCAGCGAAATGAAAAACTGTTTTTT; cdr3_aa: CASSLQRNEKLFF
v_call: TRBV9; d_call: -; clone_size: -; j_call: TRBJ1-1; cdr3_nt: TGTGCCAGCAGCGTAGGGGGGAGAACTGAAGCTTTCTTT; cdr3_aa: CASSVGGRTEAFF
v_call: TRBV7-8; d_call: -; clone_size: once; j_call: TRBJ1-2; cdr3_nt: TGTGCCAGCAGCCCCCCCCAGTCCACCAGTAACTATGGCTACACCTTC; cdr3_aa: CASSPPQSTSNYGYTF
v_call: TRBV5-1; d_call: -; clone_size: few; j_call: TRBJ1-4; cdr3_nt: TGCGCCAGCAGCTATTCCGGGGCTGCAACTAATGAAAAACTGTTTTTT; cdr3_aa: CASSYSGAATNEKLFF
v_call: TRBV6-5; d_call: -; clone_size: -; j_call: TRBJ1-1; cdr3_nt: TGTGCCAGCAGTTATCAGGCCCCGGCGGACACTGAAGCTTTCTTT; cdr3_aa: CASSYQAPADTEAFF
v_call: TRBV18; d_call: -; clone_size: few; j_call: TRBJ2-5; cdr3_nt: TGTGCCAGCTCACCACGGAAGACTGTCCAAGAGACCCAGTACTTC; cdr3_aa: CASSPRKTVQETQYF
v_call: TRBV28; d_call: -; clone_size: -; j_call: TRBJ2-1; cdr3_nt: TGTGCCAGCAGTTTAGTAGCTAATGAGCAGTTCTTC; cdr3_aa: CASSLVANEQFF
v_call: TRBV28; d_call: TRBD1; clone_size: -; j_call: TRBJ1-1; cdr3_nt: TGTGCCAGCACCCTGGGACAGCTGAACACTGAAGCTTTCTTT; cdr3_aa: CASTLGQLNTEAFF
v_call: TRBV10-3; d_call: -; clone_size: -; j_call: TRBJ1-2; cdr3_nt: TGTGCCATCAGTGAGGCCGAAAACTATGGCTACACCTTC; cdr3_aa: CAISEAENYGYTF
v_call: TRBV6-4; d_call: TRBD2; clone_size: -; j_call: TRBJ2-1; cdr3_nt: TGTGCCAGCAGTGATCTAGCGGGAGAGCGTGAGCAGTTCTTC; cdr3_aa: CASSDLAGEREQFF
v_call: TRBV28; d_call: -; clone_size: -; j_call: TRBJ2-1; cdr3_nt: TGTGCCAGCAGAGTCCTGGTGAGTTCTGAGCAGTTCTTC; cdr3_aa: CASRVLVSSEQFF
v_call: TRBV2; d_call: TRBD1; clone_size: -; j_call: TRBJ1-2; cdr3_nt: TGTGCCAGCAGTGAAAGGACAGGAGCTAACTATGGCTACACCTTC; cdr3_aa: CASSERTGANYGYTF
v_call: TRBV28; d_call: TRBD2; clone_size: -; j_call: TRBJ2-5; cdr3_nt: TGTGCCAGCAGTTCCGGGACTATCCAAGAGACCCAGTACTTC; cdr3_aa: CASSSGTIQETQYF
v_call: TRBV19; d_call: -; clone_size: -; j_call: TRBJ1-2; cdr3_nt: TGTGCCAGTAGTATCTCCAGGGGAAGCTCCATAAACTATGGCTACACCTTC; cdr3_aa: CASSISRGSSINYGYTF
v_call: TRBV28; d_call: TRBD1; clone_size: -; j_call: TRBJ2-7; cdr3_nt: TGTGCCAGCAGTCACGGGACAGGTGCCTTTTACTCCTCCTACGAGCAGTACTTC; cdr3_aa: CASSHGTGAFYSSYEQYF
v_call: TRBV7-9; d_call: -; clone_size: -; j_call: TRBJ1-1; cdr3_nt: TGTGCCAGCAGCTCCTGGAGGCAGGGCACTGAAGCTTTCTTT; cdr3_aa: CASSSWRQGTEAFF
v_call: TRBV9; d_call: -; clone_size: -; j_call: TRBJ1-2; cdr3_nt: TGTGCCAGCAGCCCTCACAGCCCCGGGAAGGGCTACACCTTC; cdr3_aa: CASSPHSPGKGYTF
v_call: TRBV19; d_call: -; clone_size: -; j_call: TRBJ2-3; cdr3_nt: TGTGCCAGTAGTCTGGGGGAGGAGCTATCCCCCCTCTATAGCACAGATACGCAGTATTTT; cdr3_aa: CASSLGEELSPLYSTDTQYF
v_call: TRBV6-5; d_call: -; clone_size: -; j_call: TRBJ1-4; cdr3_nt: TGTGCCAGCAGTTACGGGGGGCGTGATGAAAAACTGTTTTTT; cdr3_aa: CASSYGGRDEKLFF
v_call: TRBV6-4; d_call: -; clone_size: few; j_call: TRBJ2-1; cdr3_nt: TGTGCCAGCAGTGATGGGAATCGGTACAATGAGCAGTTCTTC; cdr3_aa: CASSDGNRYNEQFF
v_call: TRBV6-1; d_call: TRBD1; clone_size: -; j_call: TRBJ1-2; cdr3_nt: TGTGCCAGCAGTGAAGCGGAGGGGGCCTCGCGTGGCTACACCTTC; cdr3_aa: CASSEAEGASRGYTF
v_call: TRBV5-1; d_call: TRBD1; clone_size: few; j_call: TRBJ1-1; cdr3_nt: TGCGCCAGCAGCTTGGCCGGTTCGGGCAGGGGGCGAAACACTGAAGCTTTCTTT; cdr3_aa: CASSLAGSGRGRNTEAFF
v_call: TRBV6-5; d_call: -; clone_size: few; j_call: TRBJ1-2; cdr3_nt: TGTGCCAGCAGTTACTCGAATCCAGGGGAGGGTGGCTACACCTTC; cdr3_aa: CASSYSNPGEGGYTF
v_call: TRBV25-1; d_call: TRBD1; clone_size: -; j_call: TRBJ2-5; cdr3_nt: TGTGCCAGCCCTCACCGGGACAGGGGGGTAGAGACCCAGTACTTC; cdr3_aa: CASPHRDRGVETQYF
v_call: TRBV18; d_call: -; clone_size: -; j_call: TRBJ2-3; cdr3_nt: TGTGCCAGCTCACCAGAAGATACGCAGTATTTT; cdr3_aa: CASSPEDTQYF
v_call: TRBV28; d_call: -; clone_size: -; j_call: TRBJ1-5; cdr3_nt: TGTGCCAGCAGTTTATTTACGAGAAGCAATCAGCCCCAGCATTTT; cdr3_aa: CASSLFTRSNQPQHF
v_call: TRBV4-1; d_call: -; clone_size: -; j_call: TRBJ2-2; cdr3_nt: TGCGCCAGCAGCCGATCGGGAGCGCACACGAACACCGGGGAGCTGTTTTTT; cdr3_aa: CASSRSGAHTNTGELFF
v_call: TRBV9; d_call: TRBD1; clone_size: once; j_call: TRBJ2-1; cdr3_nt: TGTGCCAGCAGCGTAGGGACCTCCGGGACAGGGCTGATTCCGTTCGGTGAGCAGTTCTTC; cdr3_aa: CASSVGTSGTGLIPFGEQFF
v_call: TRBV11-2; d_call: TRBD1; clone_size: -; j_call: TRBJ2-5; cdr3_nt: TGTGCCAGCAGCTTAGACAGGGGGCGGGAGACCCAGTACTTC; cdr3_aa: CASSLDRGRETQYF
v_call: TRBV9; d_call: -; clone_size: -; j_call: TRBJ2-6; cdr3_nt: TGTGCCAGCAGCGTAGGACAGGGAGGTGGTGGGGCCAACGTCCTGACTTTC; cdr3_aa: CASSVGQGGGGANVLTF
v_call: TRBV2; d_call: -; clone_size: -; j_call: TRBJ1-1; cdr3_nt: TGTGCCAGCAGTGTGGCAGACACTGAAGCTTTCTTT; cdr3_aa: CASSVADTEAFF
v_call: TRBV7-9; d_call: -; clone_size: -; j_call: TRBJ2-2; cdr3_nt: TGTGCCAGCAGCCGCTGGGGAGGCTCCAACACCGGGGAGCTGTTTTTT; cdr3_aa: CASSRWGGSNTGELFF
v_call: TRBV6-5; d_call: -; clone_size: -; j_call: TRBJ1-4; cdr3_nt: TGTGCCAGCAGTTACAGTGCAACTAATGAAAAACTGTTTTTT; cdr3_aa: CASSYSATNEKLFF